This T cell receptor beta chain was recovered during a study of beta chain features in type 1 diabetes (dated by TCRdb to the late 2010s). Concerning the study at large: Mean age, gender distribution, total cell number and subset yield were not different between patients and healthy donors. A total of roughly 100 million sorted cells were examined across all samples, and the number of cells per subset was strongly correlated with RNA yield. In the study, TCRB repertoires of sorted circulating CD4+ T cell subsets from recently diagnosed type 1 diabetes patients were compared with those of matched healthy donors. Naive and central memory subsets were obtained from all 30 or so donors, but regulatory and stem cell-like memory subsets were isolated from only 8 patients and about eight healthy donors.

Counted from cysteine to phenylalanine, this CDR3 has 14 amino acids. Left in the record is the CDR3 DNA by itself, 42 bases read in frame from the first base. V was cut back by 0 bases and J by 2 bases, leaving a gap of 5 bases between them. The germline V gene yields SGHTA for CDR1 and FQGNSA for CDR2. Broad study findings and their caveats: Patients with type 1 diabetes made fewer insertions and deleted more nucleotides at VDJ recombination sites, implying thymic rearrangement abnormalities. Shorter templates might be favored by PCR, yet because patient and control samples were amplified and corrected together, any such skew would affect both groups equally. Because cDNA was sequenced instead of genomic DNA, activated cells with high expression could be over-represented, although the groups did not differ in activation or CD3 levels. HLA sub-analyses involved small numbers of individuals, so any influence of HLA type on TCRB rearrangement remained unresolved. Naive, central memory and regulatory TCRB repertoires appeared to be more alike among patients than among healthy donors. Type 1 diabetes patients showed a moderate but significant shortening of TCRB CDR3 length in all four CD4+ subsets.

The High Capacity cDNA Reverse Transcription Kit was used to reverse transcribe all of the isolated RNA, meaning that expressed TCRB transcripts were what got sequenced. Deep immunoSEQ sequencing was applied to naive, central memory and regulatory T cell samples, giving an average of around 3.4 million total reads per sample. Sorted cells were lysed in RLT buffer, and RNA was extracted using DNase-treated RNeasy Micro or Mini kits according to cell number. To prevent cross-contamination, each cell subset was processed individually, whereas patient and healthy donor samples were processed jointly. The immunoSEQ multiplex PCR was used to amplify TCRB sequences from cDNA, yielding 87-bp fragments that span the CDR3 region. Sequencing of the amplicons was done on the Illumina HiSeq platform. Under the source paper's analysis protocol: Synthetic template baselines were used to correct PCR bias computationally, reads within Hamming distance 2 were collapsed, and singletons that could not be merged were discarded. Reads were aligned against IMGT to assign V, D and J genes, CDR3 length and insertions or deletions at six rearrangement sites. Within each subset, clonotype counts were normalized to the number of sorted cells before true diversity and Gini coefficients were calculated with the tcR R package. The overlap coefficient, calculated on TCRB nucleotide sequences, was used to quantify repertoire sharing. Out-of-frame TCRB sequences from naive cells were analyzed as a proxy for the pre-selection repertoire. Drawn from immuneACCESS, this table holds only the in-frame rearrangements with V and J called that TCRdb kept. Clones are partly lost; checked studies trace under half to an unresolved V gene and leave the rest unexplained. That table is the source of V, J and clone size, and D and trimming were worked out from the DNA. The table for this sample lists some 660,000 clones; more than 13% of them were counted only once. The top ten clonotypes cover 0.04% of the sample.

Each donor gave one peripheral blood draw, averaging approximately 110 mL, which was collected into heparinised tubes. Using a panel that included CD45RO, CCR7, CD25, CD127, CD95 and CD27, naive, central memory, regulatory and stem cell-like memory CD4+ T cells were sorted on a BD FACSAria II. Purity was above 95% for every sorted population. PBMCs were separated immediately by Lymphoprep density gradient centrifugation and were stained directly, without being cultured. Samples were stained and sorted in pairs, with one healthy donor and one patient per experiment, so that batch effects were minimized. There are a few counts of this clone. Its antigen remains unidentified. No base quality information exists; no much larger clone differs at one position.

The V gene is TRBV7-2 and the J gene is TRBJ1-5, with the D gene call left open. Sample: naive CD4+ T cells from blood. This sample's cell subset or site label indicates: true naive CD4+ T cells. The sequence came from a man aged 18 to 29 with type 1 diabetes. The base sequence is TGTGCCAGCAGCTTAGCTGACGGCAATCAGCCCCAGCATTTT. It is translated as CASSLADGNQPQHF.